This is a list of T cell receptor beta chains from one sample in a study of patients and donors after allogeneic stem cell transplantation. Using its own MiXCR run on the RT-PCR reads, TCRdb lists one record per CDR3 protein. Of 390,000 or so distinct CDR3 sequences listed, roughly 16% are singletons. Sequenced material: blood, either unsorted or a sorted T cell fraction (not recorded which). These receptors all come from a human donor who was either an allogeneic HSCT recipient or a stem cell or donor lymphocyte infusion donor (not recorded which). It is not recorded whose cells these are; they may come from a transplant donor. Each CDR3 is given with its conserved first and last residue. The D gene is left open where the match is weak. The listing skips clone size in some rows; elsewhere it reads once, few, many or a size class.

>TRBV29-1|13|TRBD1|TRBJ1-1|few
CSVQLTGGTEAFF
TGCAGCGTTCAATTGACAGGGGGCACTGAAGCTTTCTTT
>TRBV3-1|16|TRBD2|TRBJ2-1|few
CASSARGGGSYNEQFF
TGTGCCAGCAGCGCCCGCGGGGGGGGCTCCTACAATGAGCAGTTCTTC
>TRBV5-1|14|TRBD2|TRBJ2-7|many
CASSRAGDIYEQYF
TGCGCCAGCAGCAGGGCGGGAGACATCTACGAGCAGTACTTC
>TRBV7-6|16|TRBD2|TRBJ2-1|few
CASSLPLSGRVNEQFF
TGTGCCAGCAGCTTACCCCTTAGCGGGAGGGTCAATGAGCAGTTCTTC
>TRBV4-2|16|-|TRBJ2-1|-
CASSQGPISGYNEQFF
TGTGCCAGCAGCCAAGGTCCCATAAGCGGGTACAATGAGCAGTTCTTC
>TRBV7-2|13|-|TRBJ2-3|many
CASSSLQGGTQYF
TGTGCCAGCAGCTCCCTCCAGGGGGGTACGCAGTATTTT
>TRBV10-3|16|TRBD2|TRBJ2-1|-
CAISELLAGGPNEQFF
TGTGCCATCAGTGAACTGCTAGCGGGAGGGCCAAATGAGCAGTTCTTC
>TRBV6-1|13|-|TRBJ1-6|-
CASSRPVNSPLHF
TGTGCCAGCAGTCGCCCGGTCAATTCACCCCTCCACTTT
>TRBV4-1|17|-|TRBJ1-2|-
CASSQEDAEGILYGYTF
TGCGCCAGCAGCCAAGAGGATGCCGAAGGGATCCTCTATGGCTACACCTTC
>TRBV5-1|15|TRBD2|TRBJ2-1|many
CASSLVTSANNEQFF
TGCGCCAGCAGCTTGGTAACTAGCGCCAACAATGAGCAGTTCTTC
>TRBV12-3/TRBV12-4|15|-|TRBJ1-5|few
CASRLRAVDDQPQHF
TGTGCCAGCAGATTACGTGCGGTGGATGATCAGCCCCAGCATTTT
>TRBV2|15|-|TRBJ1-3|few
CAGTGHTNSGNTIYF
TGTGCCGGCACGGGACACACAAACTCTGGAAACACCATATATTTT
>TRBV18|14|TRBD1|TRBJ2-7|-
CASSPGTVDYEQYF
TGTGCCAGCTCACCAGGGACAGTGGACTACGAGCAGTACTTC
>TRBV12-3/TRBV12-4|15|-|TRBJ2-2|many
CASSPGQLNTGELFF
TGTGCCAGCAGCCCTGGACAGCTGAACACCGGGGAGCTGTTTTTT
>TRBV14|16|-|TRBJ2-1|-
CASSQGERLVIGEQFF
TGTGCCAGCAGCCAAGGGGAGCGACTAGTCATAGGTGAGCAGTTCTTC
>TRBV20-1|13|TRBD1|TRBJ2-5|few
CSADRVVRETQYF
TGCAGTGCTGACAGGGTGGTGAGAGAGACCCAGTACTTC
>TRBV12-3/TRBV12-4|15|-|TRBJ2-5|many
CASRRAHQYQETQYF
TGTGCCAGCAGGAGAGCGCACCAGTACCAAGAGACCCAGTACTTC
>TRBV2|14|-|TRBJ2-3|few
CASSELVYTDTQYF
TGTGCCAGCAGTGAATTGGTGTACACAGATACGCAGTATTTT
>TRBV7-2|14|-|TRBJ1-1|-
CASSLAGVGDEAFF
TGTGCCAGCAGCTTAGCAGGTGTCGGGGACGAAGCTTTCTTT
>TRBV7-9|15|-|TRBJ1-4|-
CASSLEAGTHEKLFF
TGTGCCAGCAGCTTAGAGGCAGGGACACATGAAAAACTGTTTTTT
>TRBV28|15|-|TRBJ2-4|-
CASSKPRAVKNIQYF
TGTGCCAGCAGTAAACCCAGGGCAGTCAAAAACATTCAGTACTTC
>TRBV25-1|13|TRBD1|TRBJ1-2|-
CASSVRQGDGYTF
TGTGCCAGCAGTGTGAGACAGGGTGATGGCTACACCTTC
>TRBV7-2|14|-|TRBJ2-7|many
CASSIGGSRYEQYF
TGTGCCAGCAGCATCGGTGGGAGTAGGTACGAGCAGTACTTC
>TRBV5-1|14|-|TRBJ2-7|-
CASKPQDPTYEQYF
TGCGCCAGCAAACCACAGGACCCAACCTACGAGCAGTACTTC
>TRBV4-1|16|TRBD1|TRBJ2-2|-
CASSHAGTGDIGELFF
TGCGCCAGCAGCCACGCAGGGACAGGGGACATCGGGGAGCTGTTTTTT
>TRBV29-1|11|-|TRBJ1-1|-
CSVARNTEAFF
TGCAGCGTTGCGAGAAACACTGAAGCTTTCTTT
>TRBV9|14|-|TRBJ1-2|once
CASSVDSGNYGYTF
TGTGCCAGCAGCGTAGATTCAGGGAACTATGGCTACACCTTC
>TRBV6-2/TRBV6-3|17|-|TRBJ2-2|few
CASSYSRVRANTGELFF
TGTGCCAGCAGTTACTCGAGGGTCAGGGCGAACACCGGGGAGCTGTTTTTT
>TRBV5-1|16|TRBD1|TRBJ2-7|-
CASSFGGGQGAGEQYF
TGCGCCAGCAGCTTCGGCGGCGGACAGGGGGCGGGTGAGCAGTACTTC
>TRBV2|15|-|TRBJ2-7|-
CASSEARQLTYEQYF
TGTGCCAGCAGTGAAGCGCGACAGCTGACCTACGAGCAGTACTTC